Listed below are T cell receptor beta chains from one sample, sequenced in a study of blood T cell repertoires in COVID-19. Here immunoSEQ multiplex PCR was the method, and the copy in TCRdb shows in-frame clones only, minus some. The repertoire holds approximately 88,000 clones, with over 60% as singletons. The sequenced material came from peripheral blood. The receptors here all came from a man between 50 and 59 years old who had recovered from COVID-19. The CDR3 runs from the conserved cysteine through the conserved F or W. A D gene is named only where the DNA matches it firmly. Only part of the rows carry a size: once, few, many, or a class if the clone is expanded.

abundance	v_gene	d_gene	j_gene	CDR3nt	CDR3aa
-	TRBV28	-	TRBJ2-1	TGTGCCAGCAGCTCCGGTAGCTCCTACAATGAGCAGTTCTTC	CASSSGSSYNEQFF
-	TRBV18	-	TRBJ2-7	TGTGCCAGCTCATTCGGGGGGCGCGACGAGCAGTACTTC	CASSFGGRDEQYF
-	TRBV27	-	TRBJ1-2	TGTGCCAGCACCCCGGTTGGGGGGAACTATGGCTACACCTTC	CASTPVGGNYGYTF
-	TRBV6-5	-	TRBJ1-1	TGTGCCAGCAGTTACAGGGGCAGGGGACGAACTGAAGCTTTCTTT	CASSYRGRGRTEAFF
-	TRBV7-2	-	TRBJ1-1	TGTGCCAGCAGCTTTAGCCGATCGAACACTGAAGCTTTCTTT	CASSFSRSNTEAFF
-	TRBV28	-	TRBJ2-1	TGTGCCAGCCTGAAAAGCGGAAGCTCCTACAATGAGCAGTTCTTC	CASLKSGSSYNEQFF
few	TRBV4-1	-	TRBJ1-6	TGCGCCAGCAGCCAGTTACAGGGTGAATCCCTCCACTTT	CASSQLQGESLHF
-	TRBV12-5	TRBD1	TRBJ2-7	TGTGCTAGTGGGACAGGGGGCTCCTACGAGCAGTACTTC	CASGTGGSYEQYF
-	TRBV9	-	TRBJ1-1	TGTGCCAGCAGCGTAGCCCCGCAGGGAGGGGACACTGAAGCTTTCTTT	CASSVAPQGGDTEAFF
-	TRBV7-9	-	TRBJ1-2	TGTGCCAGCAGCCTGGGACACACAACCCACTATGGCTACACCTTC	CASSLGHTTHYGYTF
-	TRBV20-1	TRBD1	TRBJ1-2	TGCAGTGCAAGTCCCGGGACAGGGTACAATGGCTACACCTTC	CSASPGTGYNGYTF
-	TRBV7-9	-	TRBJ1-5	TGTGCCAGCAGCCTAGGGGCAGGGGCTGACAATCAGCCCCAGCATTTT	CASSLGAGADNQPQHF
-	TRBV5-4	TRBD2	TRBJ2-2	TGTGCCAGCAGCTTACAGACTAGCGGGAGGACCGGGGAGCTGTTTTTT	CASSLQTSGRTGELFF
-	TRBV6-6	-	TRBJ1-4	TGTGCCAGCAGTTCGAGGACTAATGAAAAACTGTTTTTT	CASSSRTNEKLFF
-	TRBV18	-	TRBJ2-3	TGTGCCAGCTCACCCCAGGGGTTCCGCACAGATACGCAGTATTTT	CASSPQGFRTDTQYF
once	TRBV10-3	TRBD1	TRBJ1-5	TGTGCCATCAACGGGACAGGGGAGGTGAGCAATCAGCCCCAGCATTTT	CAINGTGEVSNQPQHF
-	TRBV2	TRBD2	TRBJ2-5	TGTGCCAGCAGTTACGTTACTAGCGGGGCAGAGACCCAGTACTTC	CASSYVTSGAETQYF
-	TRBV28	TRBD1	TRBJ2-3	TGTGCCAGCAGTTTCCCCCCTGGACAGGGCACAGATACGCAGTATTTT	CASSFPPGQGTDTQYF
few	TRBV5-1	-	TRBJ1-2	TGCGCCAGCAGCTTGGGTTCAGGGCGCTACACCTTC	CASSLGSGRYTF
-	TRBV5-1	TRBD1	TRBJ2-3	TGCGCCAGCAGCTTACAGGGGGCTAGCACAGATACGCAGTATTTT	CASSLQGASTDTQYF
-	TRBV3-1/TRBV3-2	TRBD2	TRBJ2-7	TGTGCCAGCAGCCTAGGGACTAAGACCTACGAGCAGTACTTC	CASSLGTKTYEQYF
-	TRBV7-9	TRBD1	TRBJ2-2	TGTGCCAGCAGCTCGGGACAGGGGTTTAACACCGGGGAGCTGTTTTTT	CASSSGQGFNTGELFF
-	TRBV5-4	TRBD1	TRBJ2-7	TGTGCCAGCAGCCTTCCCGGGACAGGGGCCCACGAGCAGTACTTC	CASSLPGTGAHEQYF
-	TRBV5-1	-	TRBJ2-6	TGCGCCAGCAGCTCCGGAGCCTCTGGGGCCAACGTCCTGACTTTC	CASSSGASGANVLTF
-	TRBV18	TRBD1	TRBJ2-7	TGTGCCAGCTCACCGGGACAGTCCTACGAGCAGTACTTC	CASSPGQSYEQYF
-	TRBV11-3	TRBD2	TRBJ2-1	TGTGCCAGCAGCGACGGGACTAGCGCATACAATGAGCAGTTCTTC	CASSDGTSAYNEQFF
-	TRBV7-8	-	TRBJ2-3	TGTGCCAGCAGCTCCAAGGGCGGCGCGGCGGGAAGAGATACGCAGTATTTT	CASSSKGGAAGRDTQYF
-	TRBV3-1/TRBV3-2	TRBD2	TRBJ2-7	TGTGCCAGCAGCCCCGGGACTAGCGGGGGCCCTACCTACGAGCAGTACTTC	CASSPGTSGGPTYEQYF
medium-sized	TRBV4-1	-	TRBJ1-3	TGCGCCAGCAGCCAAGGTCCCACGGCGGCTGGAAACACCATATATTTT	CASSQGPTAAGNTIYF
-	TRBV19	-	TRBJ1-1	TGTGCCAGTTCGGAGCACGGCACTGAAGCTTTCTTT	CASSEHGTEAFF
-	TRBV19	-	TRBJ1-1	TGTGCCACTCATCCGGGACAAAGGAACACTGAAGCTTTCTTT	CATHPGQRNTEAFF
-	TRBV5-8	TRBD1	TRBJ1-1	TGTGCCAGCAGCGACCTCCGGGACAGGGGTCTACGCACTGAAGCTTTCTTT	CASSDLRDRGLRTEAFF
-	TRBV6-5	-	TRBJ1-2	TGTGCCAGCAGTACGCCCGACAGGTACTATGGCTACACCTTC	CASSTPDRYYGYTF
-	TRBV19	-	TRBJ1-6	TGTGCCAGTACTTATACGGGGAGTTCCTATAATTCACCCCTCCACTTT	CASTYTGSSYNSPLHF
-	TRBV3-1/TRBV3-2	TRBD1	TRBJ1-2	TGTGCCAGCAGCCGACAGGGGGGCTACACCTTC	CASSRQGGYTF
-	TRBV7-3	TRBD1	TRBJ2-5	TGTGCCAGCAGCATTCGGGACAGGGGATGGGATTTACAAGAGACCCAGTACTTC	CASSIRDRGWDLQETQYF
-	TRBV9	TRBD2	TRBJ2-7	TGTGCCAGCAGCGTAGCTAGCGGAGGGTTCAGCGAGCAGTACTTC	CASSVASGGFSEQYF
-	TRBV6-6	-	TRBJ2-7	TGTGCCAGCACTGGAGGCGTTCGTTACGAGCAGTACTTC	CASTGGVRYEQYF
-	TRBV9	-	TRBJ1-5	TGTGCCAGCAGCGTTACAGGTAGAGGCAATCAGCCCCAGCATTTT	CASSVTGRGNQPQHF
-	TRBV30	-	TRBJ2-5	TGTGCCTGGAGTGACGAGGGGGTGAGTGGAGAGACCCAGTACTTC	CAWSDEGVSGETQYF
-	TRBV3-1/TRBV3-2	TRBD1	TRBJ1-2	TGTGCCAGCAGCCAGGGACAGGGGCCCTATGGCTACACCTTC	CASSQGQGPYGYTF
-	TRBV24-1	TRBD2	TRBJ2-7	TGTGCCACCAGTGATCCCATCGGGACTAGCGCCTCCTACGAGCAGTACTTC	CATSDPIGTSASYEQYF
-	TRBV30	-	TRBJ1-2	TGTGCCTGGAGTGTCGACAGAGACTATGGCTACACCTTC	CAWSVDRDYGYTF
-	TRBV19	-	TRBJ2-2	TGTGCCAGTAGTATCGGGTCGTCGAGTGGGGAGCTGTTTTTT	CASSIGSSSGELFF
-	TRBV7-8	TRBD1	TRBJ1-2	TGTGCCAGCAGCTTAGGTGGGGACAGTAATGGCTACACCTTC	CASSLGGDSNGYTF
once	TRBV12-3/TRBV12-4	-	TRBJ1-6	TGTGCCGTCGGTTTCGGTAATTCACCCCTCCACTTT	CAVGFGNSPLHF
-	TRBV29-1	-	TRBJ1-2	TGCAGCGTCCACACCGGGACAACGAAAGGCTACACCTTC	CSVHTGTTKGYTF
-	TRBV9	-	TRBJ1-4	TGTGCCAGCAGCGTAGGAGGGAATGAAAAACTGTTTTTT	CASSVGGNEKLFF